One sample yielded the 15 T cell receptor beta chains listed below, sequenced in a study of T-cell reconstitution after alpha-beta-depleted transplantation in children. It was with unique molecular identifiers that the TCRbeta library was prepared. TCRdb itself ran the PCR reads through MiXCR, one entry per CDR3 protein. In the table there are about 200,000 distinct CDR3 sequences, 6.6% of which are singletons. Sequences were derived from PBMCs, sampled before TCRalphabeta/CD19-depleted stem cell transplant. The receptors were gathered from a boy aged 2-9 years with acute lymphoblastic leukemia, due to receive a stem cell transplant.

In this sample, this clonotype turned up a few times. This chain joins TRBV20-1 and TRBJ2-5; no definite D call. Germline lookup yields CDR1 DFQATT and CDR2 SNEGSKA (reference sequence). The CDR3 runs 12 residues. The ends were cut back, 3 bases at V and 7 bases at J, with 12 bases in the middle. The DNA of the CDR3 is TGCAGTGCTAGTCCTAGTTTGGGGACCCAGTACTTC. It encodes CSASPSLGTQYF.

The CDR3 coding sequence is TGTGCCAGCAGTTACTCGGTAGCGGGGGGCCCCAATGAGCAGTTCTTC. It encodes CASSYSVAGGPNEQFF. The chain carries TRBV6-5 and TRBJ2-1, with 10 bases matching TRBD2. Germline lookup yields CDR1 MNHEY and CDR2 SVGAGI. The V segment lost 0 bases and the J segment 6 bases; nucleotides outside the gene matches: 5. The CDR3 spans 16 residues.

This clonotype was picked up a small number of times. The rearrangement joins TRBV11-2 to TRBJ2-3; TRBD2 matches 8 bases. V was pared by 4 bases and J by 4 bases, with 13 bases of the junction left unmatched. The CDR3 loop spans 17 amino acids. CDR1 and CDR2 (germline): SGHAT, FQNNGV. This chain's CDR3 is CASSYSGTRVIPDTQYF. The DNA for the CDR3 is TGTGCCAGCAGCTACTCCGGGACTAGAGTGATTCCAGATACGCAGTATTTT.

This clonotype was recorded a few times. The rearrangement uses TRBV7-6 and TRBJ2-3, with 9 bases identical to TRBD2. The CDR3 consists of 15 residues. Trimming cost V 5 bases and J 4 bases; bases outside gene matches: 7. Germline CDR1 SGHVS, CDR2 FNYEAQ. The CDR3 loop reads CASSQSSGEADTQYF. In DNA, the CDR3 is TGTGCCAGCAGCCAATCTAGCGGGGAGGCAGATACGCAGTATTTT.

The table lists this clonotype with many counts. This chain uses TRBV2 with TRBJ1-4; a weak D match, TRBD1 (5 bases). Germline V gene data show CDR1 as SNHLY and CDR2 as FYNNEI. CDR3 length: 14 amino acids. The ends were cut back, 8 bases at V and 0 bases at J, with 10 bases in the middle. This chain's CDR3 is CASRGGATNEKLFF. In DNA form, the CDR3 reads TGTGCCAGCCGGGGAGGGGCAACTAATGAAAAACTGTTTTTT.

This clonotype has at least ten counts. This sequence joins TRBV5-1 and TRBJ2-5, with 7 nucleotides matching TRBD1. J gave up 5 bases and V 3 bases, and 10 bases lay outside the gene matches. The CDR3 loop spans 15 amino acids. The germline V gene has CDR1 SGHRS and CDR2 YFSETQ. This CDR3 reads CASSSTPDRAETQYF. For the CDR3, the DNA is TGCGCCAGCAGCTCAACTCCAGACAGGGCTGAGACCCAGTACTTC. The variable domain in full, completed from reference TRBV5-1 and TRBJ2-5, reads KAGVTQTPRYLIKTRGQQVTLSCSPISGHRSVSWYQQTPGQGLQFLFEYFSETQRNKGNFPGRFSGRQFSNSRSEMNVSTLELGDSALYLCASSSTPDRAETQYFGPGTRLLVL.

CDR3 amino acids: CASSPGTGEDEQYF. The CDR3 nucleotides are TGTGCCAGCAGCCCAGGGACAGGGGAGGACGAGCAGTACTTC. The gene calls are TRBV5-5 and TRBJ2-7; the match to TRBD1 covers 10 bases. J lost 5 bases, V lost 4 bases, and 6 bases had no gene match. CDR1 SGHKS and CDR2 YYEKEE come from the germline V gene (reference sequence). The CDR3 contains 14 residues.

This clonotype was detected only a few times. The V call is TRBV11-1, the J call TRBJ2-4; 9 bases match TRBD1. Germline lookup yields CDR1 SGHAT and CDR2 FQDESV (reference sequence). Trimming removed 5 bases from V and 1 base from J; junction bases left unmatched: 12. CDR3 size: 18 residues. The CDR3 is CASSPTFTGTGAKNIQYF. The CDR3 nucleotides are TGTGCCAGCAGCCCGACCTTCACCGGGACAGGGGCCAAAAACATTCAGTACTTC.

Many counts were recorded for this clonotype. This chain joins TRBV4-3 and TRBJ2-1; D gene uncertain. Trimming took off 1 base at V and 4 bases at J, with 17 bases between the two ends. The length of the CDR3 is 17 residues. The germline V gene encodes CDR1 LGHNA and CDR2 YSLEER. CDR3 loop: CASSQGLVRLQYNEQFF. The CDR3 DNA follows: TGCGCCAGCAGCCAAGGCTTGGTTAGGTTACAATACAATGAGCAGTTCTTC.

The CDR3 DNA reads as TGTGCCAGCAGCTTGATGAAAAACACTGAAGCTTTCTTT. This translates into CASSLMKNTEAFF. The chain employs TRBV11-1 and TRBJ1-1; no firm D call. The V and J ends lost 3 bases and 2 bases respectively, with 7 bases between them. Germline V lookup: CDR1 SGHAT, CDR2 FQDESV (reference sequence). This CDR3 is built from 13 residues.

CDR3 nucleotides: TGTGCCAGCAGCTTAGGGGCGGTGGAGACCCAGTACTTC. Translated, it gives CASSLGAVETQYF. The chain employs TRBV7-9 and TRBJ2-5; no definite D call. V was clipped by 1 base and J by 5 bases, with 8 bases between them. The CDR3 totals 13 residues. The germline V gene has CDR1 SEHNR and CDR2 FQNEAQ (reference sequence). The whole variable domain, filled in from reference TRBV7-9 and TRBJ2-5, reads DTGVSQNPRHKITKRGQNVTFRCDPISEHNRLYWYRQTLGQGPEFLTYFQNEAQLEKSRLLSDRFSAERPKGSFSTLEIQRTEQGDSAMYLCASSLGAVETQYFGPGTRLLVL.

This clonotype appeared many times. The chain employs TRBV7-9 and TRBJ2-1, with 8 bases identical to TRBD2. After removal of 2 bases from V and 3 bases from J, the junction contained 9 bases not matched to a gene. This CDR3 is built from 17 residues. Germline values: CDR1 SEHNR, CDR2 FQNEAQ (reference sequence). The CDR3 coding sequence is TGTGCCAGCAGCTTACTAGGGGCGGGAGGCAGCTACAATGAGCAGTTCTTC. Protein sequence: CASSLLGAGGSYNEQFF.

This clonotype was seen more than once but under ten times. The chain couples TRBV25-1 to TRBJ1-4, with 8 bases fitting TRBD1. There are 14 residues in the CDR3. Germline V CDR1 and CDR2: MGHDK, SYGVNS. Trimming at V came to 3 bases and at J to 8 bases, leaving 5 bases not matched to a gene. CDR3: CASSEAGTGEKLFF. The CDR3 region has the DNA TGTGCCAGCAGTGAGGCGGGGACAGGCGAAAAACTGTTTTTT.

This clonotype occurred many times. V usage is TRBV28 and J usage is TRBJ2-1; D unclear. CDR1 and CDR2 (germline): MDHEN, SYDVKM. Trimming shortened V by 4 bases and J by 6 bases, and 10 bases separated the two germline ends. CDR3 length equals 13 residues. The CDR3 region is CASSSGPTNEQFF. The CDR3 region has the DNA TGTGCCAGCAGTTCCGGACCTACCAATGAGCAGTTCTTC.

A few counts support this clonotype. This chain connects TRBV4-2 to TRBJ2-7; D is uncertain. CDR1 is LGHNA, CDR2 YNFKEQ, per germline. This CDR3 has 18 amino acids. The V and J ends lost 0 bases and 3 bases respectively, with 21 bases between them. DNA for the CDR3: TGTGCCAGCAGCCAAGATTTCTCCCCACTGACTCTAAACTACGAGCAGTACTTC. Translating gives CASSQDFSPLTLNYEQYF.